Shown below are 19 T cell receptor beta chains from a single sample sequenced in a study of T cell repertoires in cytomegalovirus infection (dated by TCRdb to about 2019). The sequencing machine was an Illumina HiSeq 1500. TCRdb trimmed the raw reads at Q25, called clones with MiXCR and kept productive beta chains. Merged by CDR3 protein, the rows form single entries marked with the most common genes and DNA. The sample contains around 550,000 distinct CDR3 sequences, about 30% of them found a single time. In total, the top ten clones hold over 10% of the sample. Material: PBMCs. These receptors came from a human donor in good health (CMV status not recorded). Some clones in this sample may be carry-over from other donors' samples.

The gene calls are TRBV28 and TRBJ1-2; TRBD1 aligns across 7 bases. Losses at the gene ends were 5 bases for V and 8 bases for J; bases not matched to a gene: 23. The CDR3 totals 18 residues. Germline CDR1 and CDR2: MDHEN and SYDVKM. The CDR3, as DNA: TGTGCCAGCAGTCAACCGGGACAGCGGTCGTGGGGATACTTGGGCTACACCTTC. Translated: CASSQPGQRSWGYLGYTF.

J is TRBJ1-1 and V is TRBV2; unclear D gene. Germline assignment: CDR1 SNHLY and CDR2 FYNNEI. This CDR3 spans 8 amino acids. Trimming removed 8 bases from V and 8 bases from J, with 3 bases in between. The chain's CDR3 is CASLEAFF. The CDR3 nucleotides are TGTGCCAGCCTGGAAGCTTTCTTT.

This clonotype showed up many times. The V call is TRBV7-2, the J call TRBJ2-1, with no clear D. Looked up from germline, CDR1 is SGHTA and CDR2 is FQGNSA. This CDR3 region has 14 residues. The ends were cut back, 3 bases at V and 5 bases at J, with 11 bases in the middle. DNA for the CDR3: TGTGCCAGCAGCTTGAGACTGGAGAACAATGAGCAGTTCTTC. It translates to CASSLRLENNEQFF.

This clonotype appeared many times. The V call is TRBV7-6, the J call TRBJ2-7; 7 nucleotides match TRBD1. V shed 4 bases and J 7 bases; nucleotides not matched to a gene: 7. Germline V gene data show CDR1 as SGHVS and CDR2 as FNYEAQ. The CDR3 is 13 amino acids. The CDR3 region is CASSSTGSGEQYF. As DNA, the CDR3 is TGTGCCAGCAGCTCGACAGGGTCGGGAGAGCAGTACTTC.

The rearrangement links TRBV6-2 or TRBV6-3 to TRBJ2-1, with 10 nucleotides matching TRBD2. The CDR3 is 17 amino acids. V shed 2 bases and J 5 bases; nucleotides not matched to a gene: 9. Germline CDR1 and CDR2: MNHEY and SVGEGT. The CDR3 DNA reads as TGTGCCAGCAGTTACACCCTAGCGGGAGTATCCAACAATGAGCAGTTCTTC. Translating gives CASSYTLAGVSNNEQFF.

This clonotype was seen at least ten times. The chain uses TRBV7-6 and TRBJ2-5, with a possible D match to TRBD2 (6 bases). The CDR3 consists of 18 residues. Trimming removed 3 bases at V and 3 bases at J, with 23 bases between. Germline CDR1 SGHVS, CDR2 FNYEAQ. CDR3 amino acids: CASSFGWVTGVWEETQYF. Here the CDR3 DNA reads TGTGCCAGCAGCTTCGGCTGGGTGACGGGAGTGTGGGAAGAGACCCAGTACTTC.

This chain uses TRBV19 with TRBJ1-2; tentatively, D is TRBD1 (6 bases). The CDR3 length is 15 residues. The V gene's germline CDR1 is LNHDA and CDR2 SQIVND (reference sequence). Trimming shortened V by 0 bases and J by 7 bases, and 15 bases separated the two germline ends. The DNA for the CDR3 is TGTGCCAGTAGTATAGATCGGCAGGGGAAGGGTGGCTACACCTTC. It translates to CASSIDRQGKGGYTF.

In its sample, this clonotype was seen many times. The chain is built from TRBV7-2 and TRBJ2-3; D may be TRBD1 or TRBD2 (6 bases each). From germline, CDR1 is SGHTA and CDR2 FQGNSA. The CDR3 totals 15 residues. The V end lost 7 bases, the J end lost 5 bases, and 19 bases lay between the germline ends. The CDR3 nucleotides read TGTGCCAGCACCCAAACGTCCGGGGGCGGAGATACGCAGTATTTT. Its translation is CASTQTSGGGDTQYF. The variable domain in full, with the rest retrieved from reference TRBV7-2 and TRBJ2-3, is GAGVSQSPSNKVTEKGKDVELRCDPISGHTALYWYRQSLGQGLEFLIYFQGNSAPDKSGLPSDRFSAERTGGSVSTLTIQRTQQEDSAVYLCASTQTSGGGDTQYFGPGTRLTVL.

This chain connects TRBV7-9 to TRBJ2-5; tentative D call: TRBD1 (6 bases). Germline CDR1 is SEHNR and CDR2 is FQNEAQ (reference sequence). The CDR3 consists of 14 residues. V was trimmed by 4 bases and J by 5 bases, leaving 14 bases between them. CDR3 coding DNA: TGTGCCAGCAGCTCCGGACAGTACGTGGAGACCCAGTACTTC. It translates to CASSSGQYVETQYF.

The J gene is TRBJ2-7, the V gene TRBV7-9; D may match TRBD1 or TRBD2 (5 bases each). The CDR3 runs 14 residues. V was clipped by 7 bases and J by 0 bases, with 13 bases between them. Germline lookup yields CDR1 SEHNR and CDR2 FQNEAQ (reference sequence). As DNA, the CDR3 is TGTGCCAGCACCGGTCTCGGGGCCTCCTACGAGCAGTACTTC. This translates into CASTGLGASYEQYF.

The chain links TRBV11-3 to TRBJ2-3, with D possibly being TRBD1 or TRBD2 (5 bases each). This CDR3 is built from 16 residues. Trimming removed 1 base at V and 2 bases at J, with 13 bases between. Germline CDR1 reads SGHNT; CDR2 reads YENEEA. The CDR3 sequence: CASSLVTGGNTDTQYF. The CDR3 DNA reads as TGTGCCAGCAGCTTAGTAACTGGGGGTAACACAGATACGCAGTATTTT.

This clonotype was seen more than once but under ten times. This sequence joins TRBV6-2 or TRBV6-3 and TRBJ2-7; perhaps TRBD1 as D (6 bases). The CDR3 is 14 residues long. The V end lost 4 bases, the J end lost 2 bases, and 12 bases lay between the germline ends. In germline, CDR1 is MNHEY, CDR2 SVGEGT. CDR3 residues: CASSFPGHTYEQYV. The DNA of the CDR3 is TGTGCCAGCAGTTTCCCGGGACATACCTACGAGCAGTACGTC.

This chain joins TRBV4-2 and TRBJ2-1, with 11 bases that match TRBD2. After removal of 0 bases from V and 10 bases from J, the junction contained 11 bases not matched to a gene. The CDR3 has 17 residues. CDR1 is LGHNA and CDR2 is YNFKEQ in the germline V gene. CDR3 loop: CASSQELSGTSGHEQFF. CDR3 sequence (DNA): TGTGCCAGCAGCCAAGAACTCTCTGGGACTAGCGGCCACGAGCAGTTCTTC.

A few counts support this clonotype. The J gene is TRBJ2-5, the V gene TRBV6-1; TRBD2 matches 9 bases. Germline loops: CDR1 MNHNS, CDR2 SASEGT. The CDR3 is made up of 16 amino acids. The V and J ends lost 0 bases and 5 bases, in that order; junction bases with no gene match: 7. CDR3 residues: CASSEARLAGAETQYF. CDR3 coding DNA: TGTGCCAGCAGTGAAGCGAGATTAGCGGGAGCGGAGACCCAGTACTTC.

This clonotype was picked up a small number of times. This chain uses TRBV6-5 with TRBJ1-2; 10 bases map to TRBD1. Germline V lookup: CDR1 MNHEY, CDR2 SVGAGI. This CDR3 is built from 15 residues. The ends lost 5 bases at V and 6 bases at J; junction bases unmatched: 9. The CDR3 here is CASSLQPGQGNGYTF. The CDR3 nucleotides are TGTGCCAGCAGTCTCCAACCGGGACAGGGGAATGGCTACACCTTC.

This clonotype was detected only once. The junction does not match germline at one end; this may be a read error. J is TRBJ1-1 and V is TRBV5-3; D remains ambiguous. TRBV5-3 is sorted into the ORF group, with uncertain function. CDR3 length: 13 amino acids. The CDR3 sequence: CASSLPGRSEAFF. As DNA, the CDR3 is TGTGCCAGCAGCTTGCCGGGTCGCTCTGAAGCTTTCTTT.

Only a few counts were recorded for this clonotype. This chain uses TRBV29-1 with TRBJ2-1; D call uncertain. The V and J ends lost 4 bases and 8 bases respectively, with 9 bases between them. Looked up from germline, CDR1 is SQVTM and CDR2 is ANQGSEA. The CDR3 has 11 residues. The CDR3 DNA sequence: TGCAGCGTTGTGGCTTATTATGAGCAGTTCTTC. Translated: CSVVAYYEQFF.

The V and J genes are TRBV28 and TRBJ1-2, with D perhaps matching TRBD1 (5 bases). Germline V gene sequence: CDR1 MDHEN, CDR2 SYDVKM. CDR3 length equals 13 residues. The V and J ends lost 6 bases and 8 bases respectively, with 16 bases between them. The CDR3 nucleotides read TGTGCCAGCAGCTGGGGGGACCCCGACGGCTACACCTTC. As protein: CASSWGDPDGYTF.

This clonotype came up a few times. The genes are TRBV7-9 and TRBJ2-7; D is possibly TRBD2 (6 bases). Germline values: CDR1 SEHNR, CDR2 FQNEAQ (reference sequence). This CDR3 comprises 13 residues. The V and J ends lost 0 bases and 7 bases respectively, with 10 bases between them. The CDR3 region is CASSLANAGEQYF. DNA for the CDR3: TGTGCCAGCAGCTTAGCTAACGCGGGGGAGCAGTACTTC.